This TCR beta chain was profiled in a study of cytomegalovirus exposure and HLA in healthy donors. The PCR had 60 Vbeta and 13 Jbeta primers. Libraries were prepared by immunoSEQ multiplex PCR; TCRdb keeps only in-frame clonotypes and omits some of them. The profile covers approximately 140,000 clones, with around 73% appearing a single time and 1.5% to 2% taken by the ten largest. CDR3 length: 16 amino acids. V lost 2 bases and J 1 base, leaving 12 bases between the germline ends. CDR1 and CDR2 from the germline V gene are SGHTA and FQGTGA. This TCR was recovered from a female donor in good health and CMV-seronegative. Input material: PBMCs. V is TRBV7-3 and J is TRBJ2-1; unclear D gene. The CDR3 sequence is CASSLSPSESYNEQFF. In DNA form, the CDR3 reads TGTGCCAGCAGCTTATCCCCTAGTGAGTCCTACAATGAGCAGTTCTTC. The full variable domain, rest sourced from reference TRBV7-3 and TRBJ2-1, is GAGVSQTPSNKVTEKGKYVELRCDPISGHTALYWYRQSLGQGPEFLIYFQGTGAADDSGLPNDRFFAVRPEGSVSTLKIQRTERGDSAVYLCASSLSPSESYNEQFFGPGTRLTVL.